This paragraph reports one T cell receptor beta chain. Its antigen is unknown. Per-base quality was not reported, and no clone a single base away is much larger than it. This record belongs to a study of shared clonotypes between healthy human individuals (dated by TCRdb to about 2020). About the study as a whole: The cohort included three men and a couple of women between 18 and 49 years of age. For each donor, three plates each were used for CD4 naive and CD4 memory, two plates were used for CD8 naive, and one plate was used for CD8 memory. The study deeply sequenced blood TCR repertoires of five healthy adults to estimate repertoire size and the extent of clonotype sharing between individuals. To increase sequencing depth and limit assay-specific biases, TCR repertoire library preparation and sequencing were carried out by different laboratories using diverse techniques. Between about 0.8 and 9 billion PBMCs per donor were obtained by leukapheresis. Broad study findings and their caveats: Based on pairwise subsampling, the degree of clonotype sharing among donors was expected to be affected by sequencing depth. Sampling was restricted to blood, and TCR repertoires in tissues likely differ from the TCR repertoires found in blood. Compared with non-shared clonotypes, clonotypes shared by all four sorted-subset donors had higher generation probabilities. When a handful of donors were compared, the shared fraction of clonotypes was about 5% for naive CD4, 3.5% for naive CD8, 2.3% for memory CD4, and approximately 0.4% for memory CD8. The small number of donors limited the genetic and exposure-history diversity represented. Rarefaction of sorted-subset datasets indicated incomplete sequencing despite the large sequencing depth. Naive subsets generally had larger estimated clonotype richness than memory subsets.

CDR1 is given as ENHRY and CDR2 as SYGVKD, both from the germline V gene. The CDR3 spans 14 residues, from the cysteine through the phenylalanine. Only the CDR3 part of the read is kept: 42 bases, read in frame from the first base. The trim is 10 bases for V and 1 base for J, with a gap of 17 bases between the germline ends. Using the deep immunoSEQ assay, multiplex PCR amplified TCR CDR3 regions from genomic DNA. Extracted genomic DNA from each cell subset was spread evenly across all wells of several immunoSEQ 96-well plates, with each plate serving as a replicate. For sorted subsets, around 0.2 ug genomic DNA, equal to 25,000 to 35,000 T cell genomes, was loaded into each replicate PCR. The purified libraries were quantified using a Qubit 3.0 fluorometer, sized with a Bioanalyzer 2100, and then quantified again using the KAPA Library Quantification kit. Every immunoSEQ 96-well plate was sequenced on a dedicated single-read 150-cycle Illumina NextSeq 550 flow cell. The paper's processing steps were these. The immunoSEQ output contained only junctional sequences without quality scores, so filtering could not match that applied to full-length reads. Sequences were annotated with PyIR, a Python wrapper for IgBLAST v1.9, using IMGT germline references to assign V/J genes and CDR3. Reads were filtered out if the reads had weak V/J assignments (E-value above 1e-6), no CDR3, stop codons, out-of-frame junctions, or ambiguous translated residues. A V3J clonotype was defined by an identical inferred V gene, J gene, and CDR3 amino acid sequence. Percentage overlap between repertoires was computed as shared unique clonotypes divided by the size of the smaller repertoire. Repertoire richness was assessed with RTK rarefaction, the Chao1 estimator, and Recon v2.1 estimates of unobserved clonotypes. Generation probabilities for all TCRbeta clonotypes obtained by the gDNA method from a few donors were computed using OLGA. TCRdb obtained this table from immuneACCESS and retained in-frame rearrangements with V and J assigned. These tables miss some clones; where compared with another copy, unresolved V genes account for less than half of the shortfall, and the remainder is unexplained. D and trimming come from the DNA, and the V and J calls and clone size come from that table. The sample profile shows some 600,000 clones; approximately 96% of them were found once. Of the sample, less than 0.12% falls within the top ten clones.

CD8 naive samples were CD45RO-negative cells positively selected for CCR7, giving a CD45RA+CCR7+ population that excluded TemRA cells. The donors were healthy, HIV-negative adults with no recently reported acute infections or vaccinations. All donors were Caucasian adults living in Nashville, Tennessee, USA. Blood was collected by leukapheresis, and PBMCs were isolated by Ficoll-Histopaque density gradient centrifugation and then cryopreserved in liquid nitrogen vapor phase. Purity and quantity of every magnetically sorted T cell population were checked by analytical flow cytometry. From each sorted fraction, genomic DNA was isolated and quantified by UV absorbance on a Nanodrop 2000c.

The rearrangement combines TRBV10-3 with TRBJ2-7; the D segment may tentatively be TRBD1 or TRBD2, each giving 5 matched bases. This receptor was obtained from a woman in her thirties in good health. Sequencing input: naive CD8+ T cells sorted from blood. The cell subset or site label here, explained by the study, means: CD45RA+CCR7+. The DNA is TGTGCCACCGGGGTTGAGGGGTTTTCCTACGAGCAGTACTTC. It translates as CATGVEGFSYEQYF.